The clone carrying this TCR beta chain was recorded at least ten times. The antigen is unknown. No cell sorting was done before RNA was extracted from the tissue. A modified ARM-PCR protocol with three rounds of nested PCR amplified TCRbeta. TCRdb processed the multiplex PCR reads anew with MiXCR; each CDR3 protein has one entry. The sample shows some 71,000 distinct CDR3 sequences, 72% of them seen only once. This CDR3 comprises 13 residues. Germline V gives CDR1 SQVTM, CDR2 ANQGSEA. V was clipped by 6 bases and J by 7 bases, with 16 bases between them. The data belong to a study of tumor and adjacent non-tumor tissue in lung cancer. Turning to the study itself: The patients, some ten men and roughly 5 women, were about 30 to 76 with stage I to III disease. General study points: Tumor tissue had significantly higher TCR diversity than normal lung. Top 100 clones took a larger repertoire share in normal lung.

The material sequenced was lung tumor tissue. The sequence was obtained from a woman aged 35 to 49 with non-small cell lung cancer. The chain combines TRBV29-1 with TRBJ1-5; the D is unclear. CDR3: CSVGGRGSQPQHF. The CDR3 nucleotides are TGCAGCGTGGGAGGGCGAGGGAGCCAGCCCCAGCATTTT.